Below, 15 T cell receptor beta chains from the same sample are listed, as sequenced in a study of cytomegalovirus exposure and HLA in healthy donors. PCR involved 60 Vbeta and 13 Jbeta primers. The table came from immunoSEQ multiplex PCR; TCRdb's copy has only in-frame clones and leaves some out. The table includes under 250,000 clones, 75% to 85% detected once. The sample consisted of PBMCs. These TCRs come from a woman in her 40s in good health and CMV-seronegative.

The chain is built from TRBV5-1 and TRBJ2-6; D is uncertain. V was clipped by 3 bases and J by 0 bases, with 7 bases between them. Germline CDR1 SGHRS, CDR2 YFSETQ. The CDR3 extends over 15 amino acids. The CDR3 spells CASSSSSSGANVLTF. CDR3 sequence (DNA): TGCGCCAGCAGCTCATCCAGCTCTGGGGCCAACGTCCTGACTTTC.

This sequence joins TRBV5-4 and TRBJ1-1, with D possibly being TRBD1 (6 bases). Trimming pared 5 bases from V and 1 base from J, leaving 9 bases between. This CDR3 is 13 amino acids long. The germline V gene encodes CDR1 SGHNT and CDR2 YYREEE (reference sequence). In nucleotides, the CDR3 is TGTGCCAGCAGTTCGGGACAGAACACTGAAGCTTTCTTT. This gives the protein CASSSGQNTEAFF.

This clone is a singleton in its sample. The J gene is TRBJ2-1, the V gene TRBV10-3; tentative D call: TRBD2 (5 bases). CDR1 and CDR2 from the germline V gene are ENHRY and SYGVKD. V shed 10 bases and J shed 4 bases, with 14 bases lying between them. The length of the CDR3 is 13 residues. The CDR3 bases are TGTGCCACCGCGTCGGGATTATACAATGAGCAGTTCTTC. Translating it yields CATASGLYNEQFF.

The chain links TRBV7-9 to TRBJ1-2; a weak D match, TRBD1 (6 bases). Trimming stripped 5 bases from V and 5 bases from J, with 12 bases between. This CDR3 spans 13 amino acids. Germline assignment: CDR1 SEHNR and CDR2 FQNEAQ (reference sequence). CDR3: CASSTGSLYGYTF. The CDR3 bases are TGTGCCAGCAGCACAGGGAGTCTTTATGGCTACACCTTC.

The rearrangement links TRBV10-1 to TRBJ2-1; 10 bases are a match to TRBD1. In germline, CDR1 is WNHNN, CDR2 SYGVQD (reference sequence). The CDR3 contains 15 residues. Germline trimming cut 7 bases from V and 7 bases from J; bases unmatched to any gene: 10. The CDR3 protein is CASNHAGQGRNEQFF. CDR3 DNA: TGCGCCAGCAACCATGCGGGACAGGGGCGGAATGAGCAGTTCTTC.

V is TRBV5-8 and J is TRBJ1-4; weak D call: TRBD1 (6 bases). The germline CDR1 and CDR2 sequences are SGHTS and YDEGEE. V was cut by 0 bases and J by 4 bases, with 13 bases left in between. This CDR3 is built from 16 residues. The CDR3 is CASSLGTARGNEKLFF. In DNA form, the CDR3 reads TGTGCCAGCAGCTTGGGGACAGCCAGGGGTAATGAAAAACTGTTTTTT.

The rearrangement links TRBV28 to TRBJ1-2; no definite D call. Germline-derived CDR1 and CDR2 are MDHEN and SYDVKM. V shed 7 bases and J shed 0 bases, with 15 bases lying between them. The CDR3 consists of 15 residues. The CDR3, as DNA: TGTGCCAGCACCGCGCGAGCGCTAGCTAACTATGGCTACACCTTC. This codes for CASTARALANYGYTF.

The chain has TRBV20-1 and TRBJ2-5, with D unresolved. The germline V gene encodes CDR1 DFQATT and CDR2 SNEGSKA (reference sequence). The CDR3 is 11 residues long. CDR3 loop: CSIGRGETQYF. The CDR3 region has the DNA TGCAGCATTGGCCGAGGAGAGACCCAGTACTTC.

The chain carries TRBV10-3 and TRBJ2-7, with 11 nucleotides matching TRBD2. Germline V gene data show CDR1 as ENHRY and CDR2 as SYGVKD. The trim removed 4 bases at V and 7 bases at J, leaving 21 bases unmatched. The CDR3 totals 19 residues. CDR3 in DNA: TGTGCCATCAGTGGACAAGCCGGGACTAGCGGACGCCTCAGTTCGGAGCAGTACTTC. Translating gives CAISGQAGTSGRLSSEQYF.

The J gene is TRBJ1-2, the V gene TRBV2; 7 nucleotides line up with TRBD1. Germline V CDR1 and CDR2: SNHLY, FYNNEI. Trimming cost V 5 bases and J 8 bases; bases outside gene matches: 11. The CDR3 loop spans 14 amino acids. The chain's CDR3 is CASSSQGVRWGYTF. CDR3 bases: TGTGCCAGCAGTTCCCAGGGGGTTAGGTGGGGCTACACCTTC. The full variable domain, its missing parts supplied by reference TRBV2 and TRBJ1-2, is EPEVTQTPSHQVTQMGQEVILRCVPISNHLYFYWYRQILGQKVEFLVSFYNNEISEKSEIFDDQFSVERPDGSNFTLKIRSTKLEDSAMYFCASSSQGVRWGYTFGSGTRLTVV.

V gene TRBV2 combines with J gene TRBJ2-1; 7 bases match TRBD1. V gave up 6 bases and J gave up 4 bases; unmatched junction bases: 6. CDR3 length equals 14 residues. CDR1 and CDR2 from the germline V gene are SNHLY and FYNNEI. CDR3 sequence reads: CASRPGQIYNEQFF. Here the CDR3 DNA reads TGTGCCAGCAGACCGGGACAGATATACAATGAGCAGTTCTTC.

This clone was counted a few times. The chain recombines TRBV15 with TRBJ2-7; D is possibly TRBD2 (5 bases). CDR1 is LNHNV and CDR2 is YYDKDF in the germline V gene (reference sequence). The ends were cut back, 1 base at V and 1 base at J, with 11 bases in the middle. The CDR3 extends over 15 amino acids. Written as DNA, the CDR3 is TGTGCCACCAGCAGAGGCGGGCACAGATCCTACGAGCAGTACTTC. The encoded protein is CATSRGGHRSYEQYF.

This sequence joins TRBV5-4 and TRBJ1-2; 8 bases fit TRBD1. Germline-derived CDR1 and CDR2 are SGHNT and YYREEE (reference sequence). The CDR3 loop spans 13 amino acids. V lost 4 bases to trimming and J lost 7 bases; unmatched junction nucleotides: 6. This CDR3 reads CASSRDRRGGYTF. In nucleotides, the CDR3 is TGTGCCAGCAGCAGGGACAGGAGAGGTGGCTACACCTTC.

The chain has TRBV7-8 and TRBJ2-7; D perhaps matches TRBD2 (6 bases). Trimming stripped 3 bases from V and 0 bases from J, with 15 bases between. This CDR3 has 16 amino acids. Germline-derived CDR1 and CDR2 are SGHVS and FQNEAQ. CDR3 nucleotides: TGTGCCAGCAGCTTCCCGCCCCGCGGGGTCTCCTACGAGCAGTACTTC. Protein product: CASSFPPRGVSYEQYF.

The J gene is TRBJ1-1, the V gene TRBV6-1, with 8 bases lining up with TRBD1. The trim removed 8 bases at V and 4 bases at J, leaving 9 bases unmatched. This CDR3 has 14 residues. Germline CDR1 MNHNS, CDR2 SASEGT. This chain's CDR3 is CASGSQGVGTEAFF. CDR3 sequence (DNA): TGTGCCAGCGGCTCACAGGGGGTTGGCACTGAAGCTTTCTTT.